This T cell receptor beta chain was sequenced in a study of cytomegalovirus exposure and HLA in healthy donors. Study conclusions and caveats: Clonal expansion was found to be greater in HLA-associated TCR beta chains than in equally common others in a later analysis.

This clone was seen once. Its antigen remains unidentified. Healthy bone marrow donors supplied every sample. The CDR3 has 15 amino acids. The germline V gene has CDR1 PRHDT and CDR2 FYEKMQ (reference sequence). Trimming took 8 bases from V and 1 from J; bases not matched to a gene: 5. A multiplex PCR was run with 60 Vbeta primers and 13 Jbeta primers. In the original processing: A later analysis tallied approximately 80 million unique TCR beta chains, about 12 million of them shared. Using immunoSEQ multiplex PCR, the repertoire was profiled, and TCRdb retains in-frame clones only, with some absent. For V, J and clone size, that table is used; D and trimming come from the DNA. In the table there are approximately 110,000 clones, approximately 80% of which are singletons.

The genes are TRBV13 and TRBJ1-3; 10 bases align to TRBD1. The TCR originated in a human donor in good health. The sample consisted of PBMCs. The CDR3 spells CASGGQGVSGNTIYF. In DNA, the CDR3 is TGTGCCAGCGGAGGACAGGGGGTATCTGGAAACACCATATATTTT.